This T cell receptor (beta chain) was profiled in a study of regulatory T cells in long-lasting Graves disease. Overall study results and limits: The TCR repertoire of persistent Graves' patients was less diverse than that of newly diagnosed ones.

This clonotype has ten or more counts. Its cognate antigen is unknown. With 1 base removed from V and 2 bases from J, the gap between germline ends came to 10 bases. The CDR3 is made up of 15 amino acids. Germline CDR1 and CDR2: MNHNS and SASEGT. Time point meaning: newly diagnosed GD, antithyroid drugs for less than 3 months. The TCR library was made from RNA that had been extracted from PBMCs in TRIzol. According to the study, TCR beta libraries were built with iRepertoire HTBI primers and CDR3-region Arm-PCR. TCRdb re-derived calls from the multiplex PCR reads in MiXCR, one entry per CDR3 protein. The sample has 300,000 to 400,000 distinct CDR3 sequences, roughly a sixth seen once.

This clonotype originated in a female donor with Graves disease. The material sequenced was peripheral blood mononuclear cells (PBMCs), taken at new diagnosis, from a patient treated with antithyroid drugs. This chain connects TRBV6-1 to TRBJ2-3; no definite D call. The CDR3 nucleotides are TGTGCCAGCAGTGAAGTCTGGCGGAACACAGATACGCAGTATTTT. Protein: CASSEVWRNTDTQYF.